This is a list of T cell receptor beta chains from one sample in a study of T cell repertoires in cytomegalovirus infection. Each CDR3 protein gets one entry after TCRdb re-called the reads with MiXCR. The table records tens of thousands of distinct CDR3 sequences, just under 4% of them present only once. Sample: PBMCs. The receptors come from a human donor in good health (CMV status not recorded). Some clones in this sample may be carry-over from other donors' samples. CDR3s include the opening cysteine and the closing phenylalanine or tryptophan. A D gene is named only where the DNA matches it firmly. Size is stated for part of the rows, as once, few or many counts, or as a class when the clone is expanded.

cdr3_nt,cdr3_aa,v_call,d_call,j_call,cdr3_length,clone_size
TGTGCCAGCAGTTGGGGGGGCCAAGAGACCCAGTACTTC,CASSWGGQETQYF,TRBV28,TRBD2,TRBJ2-5,13,many
TGTGCCAGCAGCTTAGACGGCTCTGGAACAGATACGCAGTATTTT,CASSLDGSGTDTQYF,TRBV7-8,NA,TRBJ2-3,15,many
TGTGCCAGCAGCTTAGGACCGGGGACGAACTATGGCTACACCTTC,CASSLGPGTNYGYTF,TRBV7-8,NA,TRBJ1-2,15,NA
TGTGCCACCCTGGAGACAGCAGCTGACCGGGAGCTGTTTTTT,CATLETAADRELFF,TRBV7-2,NA,TRBJ2-2,14,many
TGTGCCAGCAGCCCAGTAGCTGGGGGGCCGTGGAATGAGCAGTTCTTC,CASSPVAGGPWNEQFF,TRBV7-2,NA,TRBJ2-1,16,many
TGTGCCAGCAGTGGACTAGCGGGGTATTACGAGCAGTACTTC,CASSGLAGYYEQYF,TRBV12-3/TRBV12-4,TRBD2,TRBJ2-7,14,many
TGTGCCAGCAGTCCGACGTATGGGGAGTACATTCAGTACTTC,CASSPTYGEYIQYF,TRBV28,NA,TRBJ2-4,14,many
TGTGCCAGCAGTCCAGGCACAGAGACCCAGTACTTC,CASSPGTETQYF,TRBV6-5,NA,TRBJ2-5,12,few
TGTGCCAGCAGCTTTGTGAGGGGAGCCCTAGCGGGAGAAGGCGGGGAGCTGTTTTTT,CASSFVRGALAGEGGELFF,TRBV7-2,TRBD2,TRBJ2-2,19,many
TGTGCCGCCCGGCGGGGGCCCAACAATGAGCAGTTCTTC,CAARRGPNNEQFF,TRBV7-2,NA,TRBJ2-1,13,many
TGTGCCAGCAGTGAGGAAACAACTAATGAAAAACTGTTTTTT,CASSEETTNEKLFF,TRBV12-3/TRBV12-4,NA,TRBJ1-4,14,NA
TGTGCCAGCAGCTTAGTTGCAGCGGGGGAGCAGTACTTC,CASSLVAAGEQYF,TRBV7-2,TRBD2,TRBJ2-7,13,many
TGTGCCAGCAGCTTGTGGGGGTCGGAAGCTTTCTTT,CASSLWGSEAFF,TRBV7-2,NA,TRBJ1-1,12,many
TGTGCCAGCAGTTTAGGGTCGGGAGGCTACACCTTC,CASSLGSGGYTF,TRBV12-3/TRBV12-4,NA,TRBJ1-2,12,many
TGTGCCAGCAGCCCGACTAGGCTAGCGGCCACCGGGGAGCTGTTTTTT,CASSPTRLAATGELFF,TRBV5-5,TRBD2,TRBJ2-2,16,many
TGTGCCAGCAGAACGACTTCAGGGCCCCAGCATTTT,CASRTTSGPQHF,TRBV6-2/TRBV6-3,NA,TRBJ1-5,12,many
TGTGCCAGCAGCCCCCTGCCGGGGGGCACTGAAGCTTTCTTT,CASSPLPGGTEAFF,TRBV7-2,NA,TRBJ1-1,14,many
TGTGCCAGCAGCTTCCCCGGCCTCTCTAAAGAGACCCAGTACTTC,CASSFPGLSKETQYF,TRBV7-2,NA,TRBJ2-5,15,many
TGTGCCAGCAGCTTAGACATGGGCATGCATACGCAGTATTTT,CASSLDMGMHTQYF,TRBV11-2,NA,TRBJ2-3,14,NA
TGTGCCAGCAGCTCCGGACAGACCCGCGGGAAGGGTGAGCAGTTCTTC,CASSSGQTRGKGEQFF,TRBV7-2,NA,TRBJ2-1,16,many
TGTGCCAGCAGCTTAGTAGAGGGGAGGGTCTATACGCAGTATTTT,CASSLVEGRVYTQYF,TRBV7-8,TRBD2,TRBJ2-3,15,many
TGTGCCAGCACCCACTCCGGCCCCACTAATTCACCCCTCCACTTT,CASTHSGPTNSPLHF,TRBV7-2,NA,TRBJ1-6,15,many
TGTGCCAGCAGCCCCGGACAGGGGGCGTACTATGGCTACACCTTC,CASSPGQGAYYGYTF,TRBV12-3/TRBV12-4,TRBD1,TRBJ1-2,15,many
TGTGCCAGCAGTTTAATGGGACAGGGGGCTGGAAACACCATATATTTT,CASSLMGQGAGNTIYF,TRBV28,TRBD1,TRBJ1-3,16,many
TGTGCCAGCAGCTTAAACGGGGGGTCCCAAGAGACCCAGTACTTC,CASSLNGGSQETQYF,TRBV7-3,TRBD2,TRBJ2-5,15,many
TGTGCCAGCAGCCTTAGGACTAGCGGGAGGGCCGTTGAGCAGTTCTTC,CASSLRTSGRAVEQFF,TRBV7-2,TRBD2,TRBJ2-1,16,many
TGTGCCAGCAATGAAGCAGGGTGGCAGCAGTTCTTC,CASNEAGWQQFF,TRBV6-2/TRBV6-3,NA,TRBJ2-1,12,many
TGTGCCAGCAGTCCCCGACAGGGAGGAGTCGATGAGCAGTTCTTC,CASSPRQGGVDEQFF,TRBV6-2/TRBV6-3,NA,TRBJ2-1,15,many
TGTGCCAGCAGCTCTGGTGCGGCAGAGCAGTTCTTC,CASSSGAAEQFF,TRBV7-2,NA,TRBJ2-1,12,many
TGTGCCAGCAGTTTTGCGGGACGTTTATCGGGTACGCAGTATTTT,CASSFAGRLSGTQYF,TRBV27,NA,TRBJ2-3,15,many
TGTGCCAGCAGTCTAGGACAGAGCAATCAGCCCCAGCATTTT,CASSLGQSNQPQHF,TRBV28,NA,TRBJ1-5,14,many
TGTGCCAGCAGCTTAAGATCCCGACAGGAGAAGAATTGCAATCAGCCCCAGCATTTT,CASSLRSRQEKNCNQPQHF,TRBV7-3,NA,TRBJ1-5,19,many
TGTGCCAGCAGTGCCCCAACAGGGGGCGGAAAGACCCAGTACTTC,CASSAPTGGGKTQYF,TRBV11-3,TRBD1,TRBJ2-5,15,many
TGTGCCAGCAGCTCCGTGGGGGACCTCGCCTACGAGCAGTACTTC,CASSSVGDLAYEQYF,TRBV7-2,NA,TRBJ2-7,15,many
TGTGCCAGCACGAGGGGGGTGAGCTCCTATAATTCACCCCTCCACTTT,CASTRGVSSYNSPLHF,TRBV6-2/TRBV6-3,NA,TRBJ1-6,16,many
TGTGCCACCAGCGGAAGAGCCGATGAGCAGTTCTTC,CATSGRADEQFF,TRBV15,NA,TRBJ2-1,12,many
TGTGCCAGCCGGGACAGGGCAACTTTCTTT,CASRDRATFF,TRBV6-2/TRBV6-3,TRBD1,TRBJ1-1,10,many
TGCAGTGCTAACGACGGGATGAACACTGAAGCTTTCTTT,CSANDGMNTEAFF,TRBV20-1,NA,TRBJ1-1,13,many
TGTGCCAGCAGCTTTAGCGGGGGGGCGCACGAGCAGTACTTC,CASSFSGGAHEQYF,TRBV7-2,TRBD2,TRBJ2-7,14,many
TGTGCCAGCAGCCGACAGACGGGAATCACAGATACGCAGTATTTT,CASSRQTGITDTQYF,TRBV4-2,NA,TRBJ2-3,15,many
TGTGCCACCAGCAGAGACCTAGCGGGGTCCGGGGAGCTGTTTTTT,CATSRDLAGSGELFF,TRBV15,TRBD2,TRBJ2-2,15,many
TGTGCCAGCAGCCTAGGAGTAGCGGGGTACAATGAGCAGTTCTTC,CASSLGVAGYNEQFF,TRBV7-2,TRBD2,TRBJ2-1,15,many
TGTGCCAGCAGTTTCTTCGGCGGGAGACAGGGCACCGGGGAGCTGTTTTTT,CASSFFGGRQGTGELFF,TRBV28,NA,TRBJ2-2,17,many
TGTGCCAGCAGCTACGACAGGGGCAATAATGAAAAACTGTTTTTT,CASSYDRGNNEKLFF,TRBV7-2,TRBD1,TRBJ1-4,15,many
TGTGCCAGCAGCTTAGTTGGTGCCGGGAGATACGACAATGAGCAGTTCTTC,CASSLVGAGRYDNEQFF,TRBV7-2,NA,TRBJ2-1,17,many
TGTGCCAGCAGCTTAGCGGCCTTACCGTACCAAGAGACCCAGTACTTC,CASSLAALPYQETQYF,TRBV7-2,NA,TRBJ2-5,16,many
TGTGCCAGCAGCCAAAAGGGACAGGGTGGAAGGTACGAGCAGTACTTC,CASSQKGQGGRYEQYF,TRBV7-8,TRBD1,TRBJ2-7,16,few
TGTGCCAGCAGTTTAGGGCTGGGGAGGGATACTGAAGCTTTCTTT,CASSLGLGRDTEAFF,TRBV12-3/TRBV12-4,NA,TRBJ1-1,15,many
TGTGCCAGCAGCCGGGCGGCTAGCGGGAGTATAGAGACCCAGTACTTC,CASSRAASGSIETQYF,TRBV7-2,TRBD2,TRBJ2-5,16,many
TGTGCCAGCAGCAACAGGGACACCGGGGAGCTGTTTTTT,CASSNRDTGELFF,TRBV7-2,NA,TRBJ2-2,13,many
TGTGCCAGCAGTAAACTAGCGGGAGGGCCCACTGAGCAGTTCTTC,CASSKLAGGPTEQFF,TRBV12-3/TRBV12-4,TRBD2,TRBJ2-1,15,few
TGTGCCAGCAGCCGCGGACGAGAGAGCTATGGCTACACCTTC,CASSRGRESYGYTF,TRBV7-2,NA,TRBJ1-2,14,many
TGCAGTGCTGCGTCCCCGTCGGGGGCCGGAAACACCATATATTTT,CSAASPSGAGNTIYF,TRBV20-1,NA,TRBJ1-3,15,many
TGTGCCAGCAGCCCCGCCGGCGGTGGCGATGAGCAGTTCTTC,CASSPAGGGDEQFF,TRBV7-6,NA,TRBJ2-1,14,many
TGTGCCAGCAGTTCAAGGCGGTCCGGGGAGCTGTTTTTT,CASSSRRSGELFF,TRBV7-3,NA,TRBJ2-2,13,many
TGTGCCAGCAGGGACAGGAAAAGCAATCAGCCCCAGCATTTT,CASRDRKSNQPQHF,TRBV28,TRBD1,TRBJ1-5,14,many
TGTGCCAGCAGCCCCCGGTGGAGCAATCAGCCCCAGCATTTT,CASSPRWSNQPQHF,TRBV7-2,NA,TRBJ1-5,14,medium-sized
TGTGCCAGCAGGAGAATGAACACTGAAGCTTTCTTT,CASRRMNTEAFF,TRBV6-6,NA,TRBJ1-1,12,many